Reported below is one T cell receptor (beta chain). Authors' processing steps: Estimation of nucleated cell counts was performed using reference gene primer amplification. Sequencing was performed with immunoSEQ multiplex PCR; in TCRdb, only in-frame clones are kept and a portion is missing. V, J and clone size were drawn from that table, and D and trimming were deduced from the DNA. The table includes 120,000 to 150,000 clones, 70% to 90% detected once. The data were obtained in a study of blood T cell repertoires in COVID-19. The overall study: Material from acute and convalescent COVID-19 was sourced from the United States, Italy and Spain. Sample material is recorded as cDNA or gDNA derived from T cells, B-cell-depleted T cells, or PBMCs.

Seattle enrolled patients during active infection and tracked them longitudinally. The sequencing input was peripheral blood. The sequence came from a woman in her sixties or seventies with COVID-19, enrolled during active disease.

The CDR3 DNA reads TGCGCCAGCAGCTTGGAATGGACTAGCGGGGCTTACAATGAGCAGTTCTTC. Translated, it gives CASSLEWTSGAYNEQFF. The chain employs TRBV5-1 and TRBJ2-1; 12 nucleotides agree with TRBD2. V shed 0 bases, J shed 4 bases, and the junction held 5 bases outside the gene matches. There are 17 residues in the CDR3. Germline V CDR1 and CDR2: SGHRS, YFSETQ.